In this sample, the clone carrying this TCR beta chain turned up many times. The antigen remains undetermined. Unique molecular identifiers were present on the cDNA, and a universal primer site came from template switching. TCRdb reanalysed the 5' RACE reads using MiXCR and keeps one entry per CDR3 protein. In the table there are approximately 690,000 distinct CDR3 sequences, 5.5% to 7.5% of which are singletons. This record comes from a study of identical twins. The CDR3 has 15 amino acids. The study's findings and limits: Among beta out-of-frame sequences, excess sharing between twins appeared weaker.

This TCR was sampled from a man between 18 and 29 years old in good health. The chain has TRBV21-1 and TRBJ2-2. TRBV21-1 is an annotated pseudogene. The material sequenced was naive T cells sorted from blood. DNA of the CDR3: TGTGCCAGCAGCAAAGGGCCCGGTAACACCGGGGAGCTGTTTTTT. It translates to CASSKGPGNTGELFF.